This T cell receptor (beta chain) stems from a study of human T cells and chemical hapten exposure. For the study at large: Sensitization applied 2% DPC to approximately 2 cm by approximately 2 cm of upper inner arm skin.

Findings of the study overall: Higher patch test scores went with higher counts of PT1 expanded TCRs.

CDR1 and CDR2 (germline): MNHEY, SMNVEV (reference sequence). The V and J ends lost 4 bases and 0 bases respectively, with 6 bases between them. The CDR3 has 13 amino acids. MiXCR, run by TCRdb on the RACE reads, gives a single entry per CDR3 protein. Of some 110,000 distinct CDR3 sequences detected, about 11% appear once; the ten largest clones hold 2.4%. A word on this clonotype: What it binds is unknown.

Documented time point: patch test 3, about 24 weeks after DPC sensitization. Indicated treatment: therapeutic diphenylcyclopropenone sensitization with weekly scalp DPC. Blood collection happened ahead of applying each patch test. V is TRBV27 and J is TRBJ1-1; D is undetermined. This TCR derives from a woman aged 45-65 years with alopecia areata. Some clones in this sample may be carry-over from other donors' samples. This specimen consisted of whole blood, obtained in connection with sensitization to the hapten diphenylcyclopropenone (DPC). The CDR3 reads CASSYGLNTEAFF. The CDR3 DNA reads TGTGCCAGCAGTTATGGCTTGAACACTGAAGCTTTCTTT.